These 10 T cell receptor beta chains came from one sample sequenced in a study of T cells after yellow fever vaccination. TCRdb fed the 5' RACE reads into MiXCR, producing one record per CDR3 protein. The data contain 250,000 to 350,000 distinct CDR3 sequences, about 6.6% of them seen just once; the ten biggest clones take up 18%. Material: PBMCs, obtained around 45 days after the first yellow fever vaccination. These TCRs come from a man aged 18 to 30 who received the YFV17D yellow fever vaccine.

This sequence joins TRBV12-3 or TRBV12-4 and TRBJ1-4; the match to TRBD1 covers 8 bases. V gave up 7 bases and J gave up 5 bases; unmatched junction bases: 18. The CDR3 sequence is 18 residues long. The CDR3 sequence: CASMGVGRGLHQNEKLFF. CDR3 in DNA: TGTGCCAGCATGGGGGTCGGCAGGGGGCTCCACCAAAATGAAAAACTGTTTTTT.

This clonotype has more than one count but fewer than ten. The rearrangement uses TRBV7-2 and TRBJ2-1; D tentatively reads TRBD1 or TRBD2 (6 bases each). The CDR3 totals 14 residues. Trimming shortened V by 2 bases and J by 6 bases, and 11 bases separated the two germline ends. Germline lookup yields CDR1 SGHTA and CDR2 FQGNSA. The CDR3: CASSLLGGSNEQFF. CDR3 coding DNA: TGTGCCAGCAGCTTATTAGGGGGGAGCAATGAGCAGTTCTTC.

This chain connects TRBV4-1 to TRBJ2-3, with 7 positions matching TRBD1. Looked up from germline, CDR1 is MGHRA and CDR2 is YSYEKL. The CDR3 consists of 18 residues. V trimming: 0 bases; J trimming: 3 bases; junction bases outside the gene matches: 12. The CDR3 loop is CASSQDQLRQGLTDTQYF. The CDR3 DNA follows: TGCGCCAGCAGCCAAGATCAGCTCCGACAGGGCCTAACAGATACGCAGTATTTT.

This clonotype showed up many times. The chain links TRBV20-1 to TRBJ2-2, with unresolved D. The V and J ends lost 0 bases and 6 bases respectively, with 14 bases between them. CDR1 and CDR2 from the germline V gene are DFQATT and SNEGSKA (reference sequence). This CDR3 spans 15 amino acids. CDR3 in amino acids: CSARDQGGGPGELFF. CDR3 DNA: TGCAGTGCTAGAGATCAAGGTGGCGGACCCGGGGAGCTGTTTTTT.

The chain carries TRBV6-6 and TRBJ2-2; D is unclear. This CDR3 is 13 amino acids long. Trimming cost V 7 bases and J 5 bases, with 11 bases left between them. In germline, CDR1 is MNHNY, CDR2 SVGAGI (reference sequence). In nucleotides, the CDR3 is TGTGCCAGCAACTACTTAGAGACCGGGGAGCTGTTTTTT. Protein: CASNYLETGELFF.

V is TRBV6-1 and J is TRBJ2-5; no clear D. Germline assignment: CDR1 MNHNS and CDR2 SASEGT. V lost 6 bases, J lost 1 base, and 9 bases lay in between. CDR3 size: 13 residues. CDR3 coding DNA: TGTGCCAGCAGGCTACGGCCCCAAGAGACCCAGTACTTC. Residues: CASRLRPQETQYF.

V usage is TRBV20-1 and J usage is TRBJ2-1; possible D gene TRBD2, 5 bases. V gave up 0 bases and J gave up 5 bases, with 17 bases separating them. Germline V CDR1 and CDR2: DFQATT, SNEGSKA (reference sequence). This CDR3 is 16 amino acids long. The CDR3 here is CSARDRRRSGDNEQFF. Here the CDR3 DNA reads TGCAGTGCTAGAGATCGACGGCGGAGCGGAGACAATGAGCAGTTCTTC.

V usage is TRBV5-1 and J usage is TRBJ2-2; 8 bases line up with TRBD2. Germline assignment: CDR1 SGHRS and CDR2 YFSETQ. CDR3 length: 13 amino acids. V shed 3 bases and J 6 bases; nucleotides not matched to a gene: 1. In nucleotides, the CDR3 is TGCGCCAGCAGCTGGACTAGCCCCGGGGAGCTGTTTTTT. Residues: CASSWTSPGELFF.

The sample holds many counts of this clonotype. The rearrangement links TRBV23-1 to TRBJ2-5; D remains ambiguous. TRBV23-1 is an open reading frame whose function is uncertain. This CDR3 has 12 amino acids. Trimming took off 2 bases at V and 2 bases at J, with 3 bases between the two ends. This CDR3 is CASSQQQETQYF. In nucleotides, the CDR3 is TGCGCCAGCAGTCAACAGCAAGAGACCCAGTACTTC.

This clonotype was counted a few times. The CDR3, as DNA: TGTGCCAGCAGTAACGCTCTAAATTCACCCCTCCACTTT. Translation gives CASSNALNSPLHF. The J gene is TRBJ1-6, the V gene TRBV6-1; D is ambiguous. CDR1 is MNHNS, CDR2 SASEGT, per germline. The V end was cut by 5 bases, the J end by 7 bases, with 9 bases between. The CDR3 is 13 amino acids.